Listed below are T cell receptor beta chains from one sample, sequenced in a study of T-cell memory formation after mild COVID-19. From the 5' RACE reads, TCRdb called clonotypes with MiXCR, one entry per CDR3 protein. The repertoire includes about 340,000 distinct CDR3 sequences, 20% of them detected once, and 20% to 25% sits in the top ten. Sequencing input: PBMCs or a T cell subset sorted from them (not recorded which). All receptors derive from a man between 18 and 29 years old who had mild COVID-19 (a few samples of this study predate the infection). Cell type and time point are not known. Each CDR3 is given with its conserved first and last residue. The order of the fields is J gene, CDR3 length, clone size, D gene, V gene, CDR3 protein, CDR3 DNA. D genes are given only for firm matches. A clone size is listed for some rows: how often the clone was seen (once, few, many), or a class if it is expanded.

J gene: TRBJ2-1; CDR3 length: 17; clone size: many; D gene: TRBD2; V gene: TRBV6-2/TRBV6-3; CDR3 protein: CASSNPRGGRRSNEQFF; CDR3 DNA: TGTGCCAGCAGTAACCCGCGGGGGGGCCGGCGGAGCAATGAGCAGTTCTTC
J gene: TRBJ2-7; CDR3 length: 14; clone size: NA; D gene: TRBD1; V gene: TRBV30; CDR3 protein: CAWSAGQGTYEQYF; CDR3 DNA: TGTGCCTGGAGTGCCGGACAGGGTACCTACGAGCAGTACTTC
J gene: TRBJ1-1; CDR3 length: 16; clone size: few; D gene: NA; V gene: TRBV7-3; CDR3 protein: CASSLWQLSGNTEAFF; CDR3 DNA: TGTGCCAGCAGCTTATGGCAACTCAGTGGGAACACTGAAGCTTTCTTT
J gene: TRBJ2-7; CDR3 length: 14; clone size: few; D gene: TRBD1; V gene: TRBV7-9; CDR3 protein: CASSLRTGVYEQYF; CDR3 DNA: TGTGCCAGCAGCCTGAGGACAGGGGTCTACGAGCAGTACTTC
J gene: TRBJ2-5; CDR3 length: 15; clone size: NA; D gene: NA; V gene: TRBV10-3; CDR3 protein: CAISDPSGGQETQYF; CDR3 DNA: TGTGCCATCAGTGACCCCTCTGGGGGCCAAGAGACCCAGTACTTC
J gene: TRBJ2-3; CDR3 length: 11; clone size: few; D gene: NA; V gene: TRBV29-1; CDR3 protein: CSSVWGATQYF; CDR3 DNA: TGCAGCTCCGTCTGGGGAGCTACGCAGTATTTT
J gene: TRBJ1-1; CDR3 length: 15; clone size: few; D gene: TRBD1; V gene: TRBV11-1; CDR3 protein: CASSYRQGSNTEAFF; CDR3 DNA: TGTGCCAGCAGCTACCGACAGGGGTCAAACACTGAAGCTTTCTTT
J gene: TRBJ2-3; CDR3 length: 13; clone size: few; D gene: NA; V gene: TRBV10-3; CDR3 protein: CAISDTAADTQYF; CDR3 DNA: TGTGCCATCAGTGACACCGCCGCAGATACGCAGTATTTT
J gene: TRBJ2-3; CDR3 length: 14; clone size: NA; D gene: TRBD2; V gene: TRBV29-1; CDR3 protein: CSVERGVGTDTQYF; CDR3 DNA: TGCAGCGTTGAGCGGGGGGTTGGTACAGATACGCAGTATTTT
J gene: TRBJ1-4; CDR3 length: 14; clone size: NA; D gene: NA; V gene: TRBV18; CDR3 protein: CASSPGAGREKLFF; CDR3 DNA: TGTGCCAGCTCGCCCGGGGCAGGGAGAGAAAAACTGTTTTTT
J gene: TRBJ2-3; CDR3 length: 14; clone size: NA; D gene: NA; V gene: TRBV20-1; CDR3 protein: CSAIGQTSTDTQYF; CDR3 DNA: TGCAGTGCTATCGGACAGACTAGCACAGATACGCAGTATTTT
J gene: TRBJ1-1; CDR3 length: 15; clone size: NA; D gene: TRBD1; V gene: TRBV6-6; CDR3 protein: CATSPLTGKNTEAFF; CDR3 DNA: TGTGCCACCTCCCCTTTGACAGGGAAGAACACTGAAGCTTTCTTT
J gene: TRBJ2-1; CDR3 length: 13; clone size: NA; D gene: NA; V gene: TRBV12-3/TRBV12-4; CDR3 protein: CASAGGRRNEQFF; CDR3 DNA: TGTGCCAGCGCCGGGGGACGGCGAAATGAGCAGTTCTTC
J gene: TRBJ2-1; CDR3 length: 15; clone size: many; D gene: TRBD2; V gene: TRBV5-1; CDR3 protein: CASSFTGGSYNEQFF; CDR3 DNA: TGCGCCAGCAGCTTCACGGGGGGCTCCTACAATGAGCAGTTCTTC
J gene: TRBJ2-5; CDR3 length: 17; clone size: NA; D gene: TRBD2; V gene: TRBV7-2; CDR3 protein: CASSLSSSGGVQETQYF; CDR3 DNA: TGTGCCAGCAGCTTATCGTCTAGCGGGGGGGTACAAGAGACCCAGTACTTC
J gene: TRBJ1-1; CDR3 length: 16; clone size: NA; D gene: TRBD1; V gene: TRBV9; CDR3 protein: CASSLHPSTGSTEAFF; CDR3 DNA: TGTGCCAGCAGCCTACACCCTTCGACAGGGAGCACTGAAGCTTTCTTT
J gene: TRBJ1-5; CDR3 length: 13; clone size: NA; D gene: NA; V gene: TRBV6-2/TRBV6-3; CDR3 protein: CASSYAPGQPQHF; CDR3 DNA: TGTGCCAGCAGTTACGCCCCAGGTCAGCCCCAGCATTTT
J gene: TRBJ1-1; CDR3 length: 13; clone size: NA; D gene: NA; V gene: TRBV19; CDR3 protein: CASRIRAGTEAFF; CDR3 DNA: TGTGCCAGTAGGATTCGGGCCGGCACTGAAGCTTTCTTT
J gene: TRBJ1-1; CDR3 length: 13; clone size: few; D gene: NA; V gene: TRBV5-1; CDR3 protein: CASSYGQSTEAFF; CDR3 DNA: TGCGCCAGCAGCTACGGACAGTCCACTGAAGCTTTCTTT
J gene: TRBJ2-3; CDR3 length: 16; clone size: NA; D gene: NA; V gene: TRBV5-1; CDR3 protein: CASSLVGISSTDTQYF; CDR3 DNA: TGCGCCAGCAGCTTGGTGGGGATTTCAAGCACAGATACGCAGTATTTT
J gene: TRBJ2-5; CDR3 length: 13; clone size: few; D gene: NA; V gene: TRBV10-3; CDR3 protein: CATGRAPEETQYF; CDR3 DNA: TGTGCCACTGGGCGGGCCCCGGAGGAGACCCAGTACTTC
J gene: TRBJ1-2; CDR3 length: 14; clone size: NA; D gene: NA; V gene: TRBV28; CDR3 protein: CASSGRGVNYGYTF; CDR3 DNA: TGTGCCAGCAGCGGGCGGGGGGTTAACTATGGCTACACCTTC
J gene: TRBJ2-3; CDR3 length: 14; clone size: few; D gene: TRBD1; V gene: TRBV7-9; CDR3 protein: CATQRTGRTDTQYF; CDR3 DNA: TGTGCCACGCAGAGGACAGGAAGGACAGATACGCAGTATTTT
J gene: TRBJ2-3; CDR3 length: 15; clone size: NA; D gene: NA; V gene: TRBV7-9; CDR3 protein: CASSHQGGSTDTQYF; CDR3 DNA: TGTGCCAGCAGCCACCAGGGAGGCAGCACAGATACGCAGTATTTT
J gene: TRBJ2-1; CDR3 length: 13; clone size: NA; D gene: NA; V gene: TRBV4-1; CDR3 protein: CASSHPGSNEQFF; CDR3 DNA: TGCGCCAGCAGCCACCCCGGGAGCAATGAGCAGTTCTTC
J gene: TRBJ1-3; CDR3 length: 15; clone size: NA; D gene: TRBD1; V gene: TRBV9; CDR3 protein: CASSVGDRGRNTIYF; CDR3 DNA: TGTGCCAGCAGCGTCGGGGACAGGGGGCGAAACACCATATATTTT
J gene: TRBJ2-1; CDR3 length: 15; clone size: NA; D gene: NA; V gene: TRBV7-9; CDR3 protein: CASSLRQGSYNEQFF; CDR3 DNA: TGTGCCAGCAGCTTGCGGCAGGGGTCCTACAATGAGCAGTTCTTC
J gene: TRBJ2-2; CDR3 length: 19; clone size: NA; D gene: TRBD1; V gene: TRBV6-2/TRBV6-3; CDR3 protein: CASSYTATGTGGRTGELFF; CDR3 DNA: TGTGCCAGCAGTTACACAGCAACCGGGACAGGGGGCCGGACCGGGGAGCTGTTTTTT
J gene: TRBJ2-5; CDR3 length: 17; clone size: NA; D gene: TRBD2; V gene: TRBV11-2; CDR3 protein: CASSPELAGRVQETQYF; CDR3 DNA: TGTGCCAGCAGCCCAGAACTAGCGGGGAGGGTTCAAGAGACCCAGTACTTC
J gene: TRBJ1-1; CDR3 length: 14; clone size: NA; D gene: NA; V gene: TRBV5-1; CDR3 protein: CASSSRPRGAEAFF; CDR3 DNA: TGCGCCAGCAGCTCTCGCCCCAGGGGAGCTGAAGCTTTCTTT
J gene: TRBJ2-7; CDR3 length: 12; clone size: NA; D gene: NA; V gene: TRBV27; CDR3 protein: CASRTTAGEQYF; CDR3 DNA: TGTGCCAGCAGAACGACCGCGGGGGAGCAGTACTTC
J gene: TRBJ2-7; CDR3 length: 13; clone size: NA; D gene: TRBD2; V gene: TRBV10-2; CDR3 protein: CASRGGGSYEQYF; CDR3 DNA: TGCGCCAGCAGGGGCGGGGGCTCCTACGAGCAGTACTTC
J gene: TRBJ2-3; CDR3 length: 15; clone size: NA; D gene: NA; V gene: TRBV20-1; CDR3 protein: CSARDSRGPGDTQYF; CDR3 DNA: TGCAGTGCTAGAGATTCGCGGGGGCCCGGAGATACGCAGTATTTT
J gene: TRBJ1-1; CDR3 length: 13; clone size: NA; D gene: NA; V gene: TRBV11-2; CDR3 protein: CASSLEAWTEAFF; CDR3 DNA: TGTGCCAGCAGCTTAGAGGCTTGGACTGAAGCTTTCTTT
J gene: TRBJ1-1; CDR3 length: 15; clone size: few; D gene: NA; V gene: TRBV6-5; CDR3 protein: CASSYSRAVNTEAFF; CDR3 DNA: TGTGCCAGCAGTTACTCTCGGGCGGTGAACACTGAAGCTTTCTTT
J gene: TRBJ2-7; CDR3 length: 15; clone size: NA; D gene: TRBD1; V gene: TRBV4-1; CDR3 protein: CASSQADRGLYEQYF; CDR3 DNA: TGCGCCAGCAGCCAAGCGGACAGGGGGCTGTACGAGCAGTACTTC
J gene: TRBJ2-4; CDR3 length: 10; clone size: NA; D gene: NA; V gene: TRBV12-3/TRBV12-4; CDR3 protein: CASGARIQYF; CDR3 DNA: TGTGCCAGCGGCGCGAGGATTCAGTACTTC
J gene: TRBJ1-2; CDR3 length: 14; clone size: NA; D gene: TRBD1; V gene: TRBV5-1; CDR3 protein: CASSLQGGDYGYTF; CDR3 DNA: TGCGCCAGCAGCTTACAGGGGGGAGACTATGGCTACACCTTC
J gene: TRBJ2-4; CDR3 length: 16; clone size: NA; D gene: TRBD1; V gene: TRBV29-1; CDR3 protein: CSVLTGGGGAKNIQYF; CDR3 DNA: TGCAGCGTCTTGACAGGGGGCGGTGGGGCCAAAAACATTCAGTACTTC
J gene: TRBJ2-1; CDR3 length: 14; clone size: NA; D gene: NA; V gene: TRBV5-1; CDR3 protein: CASSSAGDYNEQFF; CDR3 DNA: TGCGCCAGCAGCTCGGCGGGTGACTACAATGAGCAGTTCTTC
J gene: TRBJ1-1; CDR3 length: 12; clone size: few; D gene: NA; V gene: TRBV11-2; CDR3 protein: CASSLDPGEAFF; CDR3 DNA: TGTGCCAGCAGCTTAGACCCGGGAGAAGCTTTCTTT
J gene: TRBJ2-7; CDR3 length: 14; clone size: few; D gene: NA; V gene: TRBV15; CDR3 protein: CATSRDRGIDEQYF; CDR3 DNA: TGTGCCACCAGCAGAGACCGGGGGATCGACGAGCAGTACTTC
J gene: TRBJ2-5; CDR3 length: 17; clone size: NA; D gene: NA; V gene: TRBV11-2; CDR3 protein: CASSFSPGRFPQETQYF; CDR3 DNA: TGTGCCAGCAGCTTCAGTCCGGGGCGGTTCCCCCAAGAGACCCAGTACTTC
J gene: TRBJ1-2; CDR3 length: 13; clone size: few; D gene: TRBD1; V gene: TRBV11-2; CDR3 protein: CASSFRTGYGYTF; CDR3 DNA: TGTGCCAGCAGCTTCCGGACAGGCTATGGCTACACCTTC
J gene: TRBJ1-1; CDR3 length: 14; clone size: NA; D gene: NA; V gene: TRBV6-1; CDR3 protein: CASSGTAAGTEAFF; CDR3 DNA: TGTGCCAGCAGTGGGACCGCGGCGGGCACTGAAGCTTTCTTT
J gene: TRBJ1-1; CDR3 length: 15; clone size: NA; D gene: TRBD1; V gene: TRBV6-5; CDR3 protein: CASSYDGTGWTEAFF; CDR3 DNA: TGTGCCAGCAGTTACGATGGGACAGGTTGGACTGAAGCTTTCTTT
J gene: TRBJ2-5; CDR3 length: 16; clone size: NA; D gene: TRBD1; V gene: TRBV6-5; CDR3 protein: CASSYFGQGARETQYF; CDR3 DNA: TGTGCCAGCAGTTACTTCGGACAGGGGGCGCGTGAGACCCAGTACTTC
J gene: TRBJ2-3; CDR3 length: 16; clone size: NA; D gene: NA; V gene: TRBV12-3/TRBV12-4; CDR3 protein: CASSLRDGGLTDTQYF; CDR3 DNA: TGTGCCAGCAGTTTAAGGGACGGGGGGCTCACAGATACGCAGTATTTT
J gene: TRBJ2-5; CDR3 length: 15; clone size: NA; D gene: TRBD2; V gene: TRBV3-1; CDR3 protein: CASSSGLAARSTQYF; CDR3 DNA: TGTGCCAGCAGCTCAGGACTAGCGGCGCGGTCGACCCAGTACTTC
J gene: TRBJ2-2; CDR3 length: 12; clone size: few; D gene: NA; V gene: TRBV7-2; CDR3 protein: CASSPTRGELFF; CDR3 DNA: TGTGCCAGCAGCCCTACGAGGGGGGAGCTGTTTTTT
J gene: TRBJ2-7; CDR3 length: 13; clone size: many; D gene: NA; V gene: TRBV12-3/TRBV12-4; CDR3 protein: CASSLNHYYEQYF; CDR3 DNA: TGTGCCAGCAGTTTAAACCACTACTACGAGCAGTACTTC
J gene: TRBJ1-6; CDR3 length: 15; clone size: NA; D gene: NA; V gene: TRBV9; CDR3 protein: CASSPGSLNNSPLHF; CDR3 DNA: TGTGCCAGCTCTCCCGGGTCCTTAAATAATTCACCCCTCCACTTT
J gene: TRBJ2-1; CDR3 length: 15; clone size: few; D gene: TRBD2; V gene: TRBV7-3; CDR3 protein: CASSLTSEFHNEQFF; CDR3 DNA: TGTGCCAGCAGCCTGACTAGCGAGTTCCACAATGAGCAGTTCTTC